This T cell receptor (beta chain) was identified in a study of patients and donors after allogeneic stem cell transplantation (TCRdb year 2020). The germline V gene sets CDR1 to SGHVS and CDR2 to FNYEAQ. The CDR3 spans 15 residues, from the cysteine through the phenylalanine. Of all the DNA, just the CDR3 is kept, 45 bases in frame from base 1. Turning to this clonotype: Its antigen is currently not known. The germline gene is not matched at one end of the junction; a read error may be the cause.

Library preparation employed RT-PCR. TCRdb records NextSeq 550 as the sequencer. Clones were called with MiXCR by TCRdb after fastp trimmed the public reads at Q25, and only in-frame beta chains were retained. Identical CDR3 protein sequences are pooled into one entry, listed with their most common genes and DNA. The sample includes about 960,000 distinct CDR3 sequences, with roughly 17% observed a single time. The ten largest clones take up roughly 6% of the sample. This clonotype was sampled from a human donor who was either an allogeneic HSCT recipient or a stem cell or donor lymphocyte infusion donor (not recorded which). It is not recorded whose cells these are; they may come from a transplant donor. This receptor chain uses TRBV7-6 and TRBJ2-1; perhaps TRBD2 is the D gene, with 6 bases matching. The sequenced sample was blood, either unsorted or a sorted T cell fraction (not recorded which). The CDR3 protein sequence reads: CASSSGTASHNEQFF. The DNA sequence is TGTGCCAGCAGTTCCGGGACTGCCTCCCACAATGAGCAGTTCTTC.